Shown below are 19 T cell receptor beta chains from a single sample sequenced in a study of radiation and T cells in renal cell carcinoma. Indicated time point: blood 4 weeks post-SBRT, at nephrectomy. Regarding treatment: 15 Gy SBRT to primary tumor, nephrectomy 4 weeks later. Measured with immunoSEQ multiplex PCR; TCRdb has only the in-frame clones, and not every one. The data show about 74,000 clones, around 89% seen once. The sample was blood, taken from a patient whose treatment included radiotherapy and nephrectomy. The receptors come from a woman aged 70-85 years with renal cell carcinoma.

This chain joins TRBV19 and TRBJ1-4, with D perhaps TRBD1 (6 bases). Germline CDR1 and CDR2: LNHDA and SQIVND (reference sequence). The CDR3 length is 16 residues. With 8 bases removed from V and 5 bases from J, the gap between germline ends came to 21 bases. CDR3 sequence reads: CASATGTTLSNEKLFF. In nucleotides, the CDR3 is TGTGCCAGTGCCACCGGGACAACCCTTTCGAATGAAAAACTGTTTTTT.

The chain uses TRBV9 and TRBJ2-1; 7 bases fit TRBD2. V shed 3 bases, J shed 3 bases, and the junction held 3 bases outside the gene matches. CDR3 length: 14 amino acids. Germline CDR1 and CDR2: SGDLS and YYNGEE. The CDR3 spells CASSAPGGYNEQFF. The CDR3 DNA sequence: TGTGCCAGCAGCGCCCCGGGGGGCTACAATGAGCAGTTCTTC.

This chain joins TRBV7-6 and TRBJ2-3; D not resolved. Germline V gene sequence: CDR1 SGHVS, CDR2 FNYEAQ. This CDR3 is 15 amino acids long. V dropped 0 bases and J dropped 9 bases, with 16 bases sitting between them. The CDR3 loop is CASSLAPSYDGTQYF. The CDR3, as DNA: TGTGCCAGCAGCTTAGCGCCCAGTTACGACGGGACGCAGTATTTT.

The rearrangement links TRBV2 to TRBJ1-2; 10 nucleotides line up with TRBD1. V lost 0 bases and J lost 8; bases outside the gene matches: 6. This CDR3 has 15 amino acids. From germline, CDR1 is SNHLY and CDR2 FYNNEI. CDR3 nucleotide sequence: TGTGCCAGCAGTGAAGCCGACAGGGGGCTAAGGGGCTACACCTTC. Translating it yields CASSEADRGLRGYTF.

The CDR3 region has the DNA TGTGCCAGCAGTTCCACAGGGAGGCATGAAAAACTGTTTTTT. Translation gives CASSSTGRHEKLFF. The gene calls are TRBV27 and TRBJ1-4; tentatively, D is TRBD1 (6 bases). This CDR3 is built from 14 residues. From germline, CDR1 is MNHEY and CDR2 SMNVEV (reference sequence). V was cut by 4 bases and J by 6 bases, with 12 bases left in between. Drawing the rest from reference TRBV27 and TRBJ1-4, the complete variable domain is EAQVTQNPRYLITVTGKKLTVTCSQNMNHEYMSWYRQDPGLGLRQIYYSMNVEVTDKGDVPEGYKVSRKEKRNFPLILESPSPNQTSLYFCASSSTGRHEKLFFGSGTQLSVL.

The CDR3 coding sequence is TGTGCCAGCAGTCAGACCATTTCCAGGCCCCTCCACTTT. Its translation: CASSQTISRPLHF. The V gene is TRBV6-5, the J gene TRBJ1-6; the D is unclear. The V gene lost 5 bases and the J gene lost 13 bases, with 15 bases spanning the gap. Germline V gene lookup returns CDR1 MNHEY and CDR2 SVGAGI. The CDR3 is 13 amino acids.

V usage is TRBV5-1 and J usage is TRBJ1-2, with TRBD1 identical over 10 bases. The germline CDR1 and CDR2 sequences are SGHRS and YFSETQ. The CDR3 loop spans 15 amino acids. J gave up 1 base and V 3 bases, and 3 bases lay outside the gene matches. The CDR3 region has the DNA TGCGCCAGCAGCTACGGGACAGGGGATAACTATGGCTACACCTTC. Protein: CASSYGTGDNYGYTF.

This chain links TRBV30 with TRBJ1-2; 12 bases are a match to TRBD1. The CDR3 totals 14 residues. In germline, CDR1 is GTSNPN, CDR2 SVGIG (reference sequence). V was clipped by 1 base and J by 8 bases; unmatched bases: 5. The CDR3: CAWSGGQGARGYTF. The CDR3 nucleotides read TGTGCCTGGAGTGGGGGACAGGGGGCCAGAGGCTACACCTTC.

The chain carries TRBV27 and TRBJ2-3, with 7 bases that match TRBD1. The CDR3 sequence is 15 residues long. Germline CDR1 and CDR2: MNHEY and SMNVEV (reference sequence). The V segment lost 6 bases and the J segment 0 bases; nucleotides outside the gene matches: 6. The chain's CDR3 is CASSPQGVSTDTQYF. The DNA of the CDR3 is TGTGCCAGCAGCCCGCAGGGGGTGAGCACAGATACGCAGTATTTT.

The sample holds one count of this clone. V usage is TRBV7-2 and J usage is TRBJ1-6, with 9 bases fitting TRBD1. Losses at the gene ends were 6 bases for V and 10 bases for J; bases not matched to a gene: 7. This CDR3 comprises 14 residues. The germline V gene has CDR1 SGHTA and CDR2 FQGNSA. DNA of the CDR3: TGTGCCAGCAGGGCTACAGGGGGCGCGTCACCCCTCCACTTT. Its translation is CASRATGGASPLHF.

This chain uses TRBV6-4 with TRBJ1-1, with D unresolved. Trimming shortened V by 5 bases and J by 2 bases, and 9 bases separated the two germline ends. The CDR3 is made up of 13 amino acids. Germline V gene data show CDR1 as MRHNA and CDR2 as SNTAGT. The DNA of the CDR3 is TGTGCCAGCAGTAGAGCGGTCAACACTGAAGCTTTCTTT. Its translation is CASSRAVNTEAFF.

The table lists this clone with a count of one. The chain carries TRBV30 and TRBJ2-2; possible D gene TRBD2, 6 bases. V was pared by 4 bases and J by 5 bases, with 14 bases between. The CDR3 contains 14 residues. Germline CDR1 GTSNPN, CDR2 SVGIG (reference sequence). The CDR3 region is CAWTRRGWTGELFF. CDR3 nucleotide sequence: TGTGCCTGGACCAGGCGGGGTTGGACCGGGGAGCTGTTTTTT.

The chain carries TRBV14 and TRBJ1-2, with D possibly TRBD1 on 6 matching bases. Germline CDR1 reads SGHDN; CDR2 reads FVKESK. The CDR3 is 15 amino acids. Trimming took 5 bases from V and 4 from J, leaving 17 bases between them. The CDR3, as DNA: TGTGCCAGCAGCAAGGCCCGCGGGACATTCTATGGCTACACCTTC. Its translation: CASSKARGTFYGYTF.

This chain links TRBV30 with TRBJ1-5; maybe TRBD1 (6 bases). Trimming cost V 3 bases and J 7 bases, with 16 bases left between them. CDR3 length: 14 amino acids. The germline CDR1 and CDR2 sequences are GTSNPN and SVGIG (reference sequence). The CDR3 spells CAWSRWGGRQPQHF. The DNA of the CDR3 is TGTGCCTGGAGCCGGTGGGGGGGGCGGCAGCCCCAGCATTTT.

V and J are TRBV27 and TRBJ2-2; TRBD2 matches 16 bases. The CDR3 spans 16 residues. Per the germline V gene, CDR1 is MNHEY and CDR2 is SMNVEV (reference sequence). The ends lost 5 bases at V and 6 bases at J; junction bases unmatched: 3. CDR3 sequence (DNA): TGTGCCAGCAGTCCCGGGACTAGCGGGGGGGCCGGGGAGCTGTTTTTT. Protein product: CASSPGTSGGAGELFF.

This chain joins TRBV7-8 and TRBJ2-1, with D maybe TRBD2 (6 bases). Looked up from germline, CDR1 is SGHVS and CDR2 is FQNEAQ. CDR3 length: 11 residues. V was cut by 3 bases and J by 10 bases, with 7 bases left in between. DNA of the CDR3: TGTGCCAGCAGCTTCGGGAGCGAGCAGTTCTTC. Protein product: CASSFGSEQFF.

This rearrangement joins TRBV7-2 to TRBJ2-6; no firm D call. Germline V lookup: CDR1 SGHTA, CDR2 FQGNSA. V was pared by 2 bases and J by 0 bases, with 5 bases between. This CDR3 region has 15 residues. DNA of the CDR3: TGTGCCAGCAGCTTAAGTCACTCTGGGGCCAACGTCCTGACTTTC. It translates to CASSLSHSGANVLTF.

Turning to this clone: Other DNA sequences in the same sample also yield this CDR3. This chain links TRBV4-3 with TRBJ2-3, with no clear D. The CDR3 covers 13 residues. V was pared by 0 bases and J by 6 bases, with 7 bases between. The germline CDR1 and CDR2 sequences are LGHNA and YSLEER. The CDR3 reads CASSQDFRDTQYF. For the CDR3, the DNA is TGCGCCAGCAGCCAAGATTTCCGTGATACGCAGTATTTT.

V usage is TRBV9 and J usage is TRBJ2-2; D uncertain. The CDR3 is made up of 14 amino acids. The ends were cut back, 0 bases at V and 5 bases at J, with 8 bases in the middle. Germline CDR1 SGDLS, CDR2 YYNGEE. The CDR3 is CASSVGPETGELFF. The CDR3 nucleotides are TGTGCCAGCAGCGTAGGGCCGGAAACCGGGGAGCTGTTTTTT.